These T cell receptor beta chains were read from a single sample in a study of shared clonotypes between healthy human individuals. The method was immunoSEQ multiplex PCR; TCRdb's version includes in-frame clones alone and lacks a portion of them. The top ten clones hold about 0.064% of a sample with about 520,000 clones, 95% to 97% of them seen once. Sequencing input: naive CD4+ T cells sorted from blood. These receptors came from a woman aged 25 to 39 in good health. Both conserved end residues are part of each CDR3. D genes are given only for firm matches. The size field is filled for only some rows; it gives once, few, many or a size class.

d_call,v_call,j_call,clone_size,cdr3_nt,cdr3_aa
TRBD1,TRBV7-2,TRBJ2-7,.,TGTGCCAGCAGCGATAGACAGGGGGTCGTCTACGAGCAGTACTTC,CASSDRQGVVYEQYF
.,TRBV28,TRBJ2-2,once,TGTGCCAGCACAAGTCAGGATGGGAGCACCGGGGAGCTGTTTTTT,CASTSQDGSTGELFF
.,TRBV13,TRBJ1-2,.,TGTGCCAGCAGCTTAGGTTCTCCAGGGCTCTATGGCTACACCTTC,CASSLGSPGLYGYTF
.,TRBV28,TRBJ2-7,.,TGTGCCAGCAGTTCGGTCCGGGGCCGGGGGCTCGAGCAGTACTTC,CASSSVRGRGLEQYF
TRBD2,TRBV7-7,TRBJ2-1,.,TGTGCCAGCAGCCTGGGACTAGCGGGAGTAGATGAGCAGTTCTTC,CASSLGLAGVDEQFF
.,TRBV15,TRBJ2-2,.,TGTGCCACCAGCGCAGTCGACAGTCGCCTTGAGTGGTCCGGGGAGCTGTTTTTT,CATSAVDSRLEWSGELFF
.,TRBV9,TRBJ2-1,.,TGTGCCAGCAGCGTAGTTCTAGCAGAGACCAATGAGCAGTTCTTC,CASSVVLAETNEQFF
TRBD2,TRBV6-6,TRBJ2-7,.,TGTGCCAGCAGTGGCACGGGGGGGAGCTCCTACGAGCAGTACTTC,CASSGTGGSSYEQYF
.,TRBV4-1,TRBJ2-5,.,TGCGCCAGCAGCCGGGCTAGTGGGGAGACCCAGTACTTC,CASSRASGETQYF
.,TRBV19,TRBJ2-1,.,TGTGCCAGTAGCGAAAAGCGTCGGGTAAATGAGCAGTTCTTC,CASSEKRRVNEQFF
.,TRBV7-9,TRBJ1-1,once,TGTGCCAGCAGCTTAGCCGGATACACTGAAGCTTTCTTT,CASSLAGYTEAFF
.,TRBV7-2,TRBJ2-7,.,TGTGCCAGCAGCTCCTTGGCAGCGGGCATATACGAGCAGTACTTC,CASSSLAAGIYEQYF
.,TRBV5-1,TRBJ1-1,.,TGCGCCAGCAGCTTGGTTCCGGGACAAAAAACTGAAGCTTTCTTT,CASSLVPGQKTEAFF
.,TRBV6-6,TRBJ2-1,.,TGTGCCAGCAGCTCCCGGAGTCACAATGAGCAGTTCTTC,CASSSRSHNEQFF
.,TRBV19,TRBJ2-6,.,TGTGCCAGTAGTTCCCAAACTCTAACTGCTGGGGCCAACGTCCTGACTTTC,CASSSQTLTAGANVLTF
.,TRBV7-8,TRBJ1-2,.,TGTGCCAGCAGCTTGCAGGGAGGCTACACCTTC,CASSLQGGYTF
TRBD1,TRBV27,TRBJ2-2,.,TGTGCCAGCAGACTGACAGGGACCACCGGGGAGCTGTTTTTT,CASRLTGTTGELFF
.,TRBV13,TRBJ2-7,few,TGTGCCAGCAGCAGTCGCGACGACTACTCCTACGAGCAGTACTTC,CASSSRDDYSYEQYF
TRBD1,TRBV11-2,TRBJ1-5,.,TGTGCCAGCAGCCAAACAGGGGATGTCAATCAGCCCCAGCATTTT,CASSQTGDVNQPQHF
.,TRBV4-1,TRBJ2-7,.,TGCGCCAGCAGCCAAGATTGGGCCAGGGAGGAGCAGTACTTC,CASSQDWAREEQYF
TRBD1,TRBV7-9,TRBJ2-7,.,TGTGCCAGCAGCTTAAGAGGGACAGGGGACCGCGAGCAGTACTTC,CASSLRGTGDREQYF
TRBD1,TRBV29-1,TRBJ2-3,.,TGCAGCGCCCTACCGGGACAGGGGGCCACAGATACGCAGTATTTT,CSALPGQGATDTQYF
TRBD1,TRBV11-2,TRBJ1-3,.,TGTGCCAGCAGCAGACTTACAGGGGGCTCTGGAAACACCATATATTTT,CASSRLTGGSGNTIYF
TRBD2,TRBV7-2,TRBJ2-7,once,TGTGCCAGCAGCAAAACTAGCGGGAGCTCCTACGAGCAGTACTTC,CASSKTSGSSYEQYF
TRBD2,TRBV9,TRBJ2-1,.,TGTGCCAGCAGCGTAGAAAGCGGGAGGGTCTCCTACAATGAGCAGTTCTTC,CASSVESGRVSYNEQFF
.,TRBV28,TRBJ2-7,.,TGTGCCAGCAGCCTTCCCACGAGCTACGAGCAGTACTTC,CASSLPTSYEQYF
TRBD1,TRBV6-1,TRBJ1-2,.,TGTGCCAGCAGTGAAGGAGGACAGGACTATGGCTACACCTTC,CASSEGGQDYGYTF
.,TRBV6-1,TRBJ2-5,.,TGTGCCAGCAGTGTTGTTCGGGCCGGGGAGACCCAGTACTTC,CASSVVRAGETQYF
.,TRBV13,TRBJ1-1,.,TGTGCCAGCAGCTCGAGTCCCGGGACGGACTTGGTCACTGAAGCTTTCTTT,CASSSSPGTDLVTEAFF
.,TRBV9,TRBJ2-6,.,TGTGCCAGCAGCCCCTGGGGGACTCGTGATGCTGGGGCCAACGTCCTGACTTTC,CASSPWGTRDAGANVLTF
TRBD1,TRBV25-1,TRBJ1-1,.,TGTGCCAGCAGTGAATCCGGACAGGGTTCGGCTTTCTTT,CASSESGQGSAFF
TRBD2,TRBV5-5,TRBJ2-7,.,TGTGCCAGCAGCGCGACCGGACTAGCGGGACGATACGAGCAGTACTTC,CASSATGLAGRYEQYF
TRBD1,TRBV11-2,TRBJ2-2,.,TGTGCCAGCAGCTTAGTCGGGACAGCGAACACCGGGGAGCTGTTTTTT,CASSLVGTANTGELFF
TRBD2,TRBV4-2,TRBJ2-1,.,TGTGCCAGCAGCCAAGATTGGACTAGCGGGAGCGATGAGCAGTTCTTC,CASSQDWTSGSDEQFF
TRBD2,TRBV29-1,TRBJ2-7,.,TGCAGCATAGTGACTAGCGGGAGCTACGAGCAGTACTTC,CSIVTSGSYEQYF
TRBD1,TRBV19,TRBJ1-2,.,TGTGCCAGTAGTAAACGGGGACAGGATTATGGCTACACCTTC,CASSKRGQDYGYTF
TRBD1,TRBV28,TRBJ1-2,.,TGTGCCAGCAGTTTCGGACAGGAGAGGGGCTACACCTTC,CASSFGQERGYTF
.,TRBV18,TRBJ1-2,.,TGTGCCAGCTCTCCTCCTGAGGGGATCTATGGCTACACCTTC,CASSPPEGIYGYTF
TRBD1,TRBV19,TRBJ2-5,.,TGTGCCAGTAGTCCGGGACAGTTCCAAGAGACCCAGTACTTC,CASSPGQFQETQYF
.,TRBV10-2,TRBJ1-4,.,TGCGCCAGCAGGGGAGGGGGTGCAACTAATGAAAAACTGTTTTTT,CASRGGGATNEKLFF
TRBD1,TRBV18,TRBJ2-1,.,TGTGCCAGCTCACTGATAGTAGGGGGCTCCAATGAGCAGTTCTTC,CASSLIVGGSNEQFF
.,TRBV19,TRBJ1-2,.,TGTGCCAGTAGCCAGGACAGAGTTAACTATGGCTACACCTTC,CASSQDRVNYGYTF
TRBD1,TRBV6-1,TRBJ2-1,.,TGTGCCAGCAATTTAAGACAGGGGGTGGGGAATGAGCAGTTCTTC,CASNLRQGVGNEQFF
TRBD2,TRBV19,TRBJ2-3,.,TGTGCCAGTAGTACGACTAGCGGGAGGGCTGGAGGCACAGATACGCAGTATTTT,CASSTTSGRAGGTDTQYF
.,TRBV5-1,TRBJ1-4,.,TGCGCCAGCAGTTCTTCCCGTGGGGCCGGGAAACTGTTTTTT,CASSSSRGAGKLFF
.,TRBV29-1,TRBJ2-5,.,TGCAGCGTTGAAGTCCAGCTCCAAGAGACCCAGTACTTC,CSVEVQLQETQYF
TRBD1,TRBV29-1,TRBJ1-2,.,TGCAGCGTTGGACAGGGGGCTCGTGGCTACACCTTC,CSVGQGARGYTF
.,TRBV13,TRBJ2-3,.,TGTGCCAGCAGCTTAGGCCCAGATACGCAGTATTTT,CASSLGPDTQYF
.,TRBV15,TRBJ2-2,once,TGTGCCACCAGCAGGGGAGGAGGGCCCACCGGGGAGCTGTTTTTT,CATSRGGGPTGELFF
.,TRBV5-1,TRBJ2-7,.,TGCGCCAGCAGCCCCGTGGCCGGGGCCGCTTCCTACGAGCAGTACTTC,CASSPVAGAASYEQYF
.,TRBV19,TRBJ2-1,.,TGTGCCAGTAGGGGAGGAGCGGGCAATTATGGGGAGCAGTTCTTC,CASRGGAGNYGEQFF
.,TRBV5-1,TRBJ1-2,.,TGCGCCAGCACGGGCGGTTACTATGGCTACACCTTC,CASTGGYYGYTF
TRBD1,TRBV9,TRBJ1-1,.,TGTGCCAGCAGCTCGAACACATTGACAGGGTATGCTTTCTTT,CASSSNTLTGYAFF
TRBD1,TRBV7-2,TRBJ1-2,.,TGTGCCAGCAGCCCCCGACAGGGAAGGGGAGCTAACTATGGCTACACCTTC,CASSPRQGRGANYGYTF